This T cell receptor beta chain was sequenced during a study of cytomegalovirus exposure and HLA in healthy donors. Study-wide points: Confirmation was obtained in vitro that a few CMV-associated chains are specific for CMV antigens. The study labeled 180 or so TCR beta chains cytomegalovirus-associated.

The CDR3 has 14 residues. Germline CDR1 reads MNHEY; CDR2 reads SMNVEV (reference sequence). The V end lost 6 bases, the J end lost 2 bases, and 12 bases lay between the germline ends. This clone was picked up a small number of times. Its matching antigen is unknown. These donors were members of the roughly 130-subject validation cohort, a group separate from the roughly 670-subject first cohort. Here immunoSEQ multiplex PCR was the method, and the copy in TCRdb shows in-frame clones only, minus some. Of over 120,000 clones in the sample, roughly 90% were seen once. The gene calls are TRBV27 and TRBJ2-3, with a tentative D call TRBD2 (6 bases). The sample taken for sequencing was PBMCs. This clonotype originated in a man in his late teens or twenties in good health and CMV-seropositive. CDR3 bases: TGTGCCAGCAGCTTCGAGCGGGCCACAGATACGCAGTATTTT. Amino acids: CASSFERATDTQYF.